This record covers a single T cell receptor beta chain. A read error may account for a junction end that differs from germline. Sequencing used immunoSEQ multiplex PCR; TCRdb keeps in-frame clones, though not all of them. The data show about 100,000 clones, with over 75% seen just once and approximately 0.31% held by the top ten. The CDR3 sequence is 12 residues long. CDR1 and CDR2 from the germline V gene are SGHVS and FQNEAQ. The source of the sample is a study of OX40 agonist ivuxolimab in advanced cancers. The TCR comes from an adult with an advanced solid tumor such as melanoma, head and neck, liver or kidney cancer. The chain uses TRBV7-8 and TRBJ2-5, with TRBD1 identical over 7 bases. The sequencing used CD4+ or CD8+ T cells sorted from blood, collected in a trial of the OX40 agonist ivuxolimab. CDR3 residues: CASSLEIGGLDF. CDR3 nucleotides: TGTGCCAGCAGCTTAGAGATAGGGGGCTTGGACTTC.